One T cell receptor beta chain is described in this entry. Original data processing: Cell counts per sample came from amplifying reference gene primers. Sequencing used immunoSEQ multiplex PCR; TCRdb keeps in-frame clones, though not all of them. The V and J calls and clone size come from that table; D and trimming were worked out from the DNA. The sample carries fewer than 110,000 clones, around 87% recorded once. Germline V gene data show CDR1 as SGHRS and CDR2 as YFSETQ. The V segment lost 0 bases and the J segment 6 bases; nucleotides outside the gene matches: 5. The CDR3 consists of 14 residues. The sample belongs to a study of blood T cell repertoires in COVID-19. Overall study context: The samples span acute and convalescent COVID-19 from the United States, Italy and Spain.

Sequenced: peripheral blood. This clonotype was sampled from a woman in her 30s with acute or convalescent COVID-19. This rearrangement joins TRBV5-1 to TRBJ1-1; 7 nucleotides line up with TRBD1. CDR3 amino acids: CASSLGQGVSEAFF. The CDR3 DNA follows: TGCGCCAGCAGCTTGGGGCAGGGGGTCTCTGAAGCTTTCTTT.